The subject of this entry is one TCR beta chain. The trim removed 0 bases at V and 1 base at J, leaving 6 bases unmatched. The CDR3 is made up of 17 amino acids. This sample was included in a study of blood T cell repertoires in COVID-19. In the study's own analysis: Using reference gene primer amplification, nucleated cell counts were estimated. Using immunoSEQ multiplex PCR, the repertoire was profiled, and TCRdb retains in-frame clones only, with some absent. The DNA was the basis for D and trimming; V, J and clone size are from that table. The table lists around 450,000 clones, approximately 90% of them singletons.

This clonotype was sampled from a woman in her 30s with acute or convalescent COVID-19. Source material: peripheral blood. The chain recombines TRBV23-1 with TRBJ2-4; 7 nucleotides line up with TRBD1. TRBV23-1 qualifies as an ORF whose function is uncertain. The CDR3, as DNA: TGCGCCAGCAGTCAATCGACAGGGAAGGGGGCCAAAAACATTCAGTACTTC. This translates into CASSQSTGKGAKNIQYF.